Included here is one T cell receptor beta chain sequence, with context. These data belong to a study of T cells in Graves' hyperthyroidism and ophthalmopathy. About the study: The initial diagnosis was the point when peripheral blood was collected, ahead of any treatment.

This CDR3 is built from 16 residues. From germline, CDR1 is SGHDN and CDR2 FVKESK. Trimming cost V 1 base and J 0 bases, with 10 bases left between them. Amplified TCR beta CDR3 regions derived from RNA transcripts. Primed by the HTBI set, a first-round RT-PCR was run on the TCR CDR3. TCRdb re-derived calls from the multiplex PCR reads in MiXCR, one entry per CDR3 protein. The sample lists roughly 720,000 distinct CDR3 sequences; around 15% were seen once. Isolation of PBMCs was performed on approximately 10 ml fresh peripheral blood. This TCR came from a man aged 50 to 59 with Graves' hyperthyroidism. What was sequenced was blood. The V and J genes are TRBV14 and TRBJ2-4; D may be TRBD2 (6 bases). The CDR3 loop reads CASSQARDLAKNIQYF. As DNA, the CDR3 is TGTGCCAGCAGCCAAGCAAGGGACTTAGCCAAAAACATTCAGTACTTC.